These 17 T cell receptor beta chains came from one sample sequenced in a study of T cell changes during pregnancy in multiple sclerosis. Only in-frame clones appear in the TCRdb table, and some are missing; sequencing was by immunoSEQ multiplex PCR. The table lists about 100,000 clones, about 92% of them singletons. This specimen consisted of peripheral blood, obtained in the first trimester of pregnancy. These receptors were taken from a female donor with multiple sclerosis, enrolled in a pregnancy study.

This clone was recorded once. The V call is TRBV15, the J call TRBJ2-1, with a tentative D call TRBD2 (5 bases). Per germline, CDR1 LNHNV and CDR2 YYDKDF (reference sequence). The CDR3 loop spans 13 amino acids. The V gene lost 0 bases and the J gene lost 15 bases, with 15 bases spanning the gap. CDR3 protein: CATSRDRGTGPFF. For the CDR3, the DNA is TGTGCCACCAGCAGAGATCGGGGAACCGGCCCGTTCTTC. Supplemented by reference TRBV15 and TRBJ2-1, the full variable domain reads DAMVIQNPRYQVTQFGKPVTLSCSQTLNHNVMYWYQQKSSQAPKLLFHYYDKDFNNEADTPDNFQSRRPNTSFCFLDIRSPGLGDTAMYLCATSRDRGTGPFFGPGTRLTVL.

The genes are TRBV4-2 and TRBJ2-7, with 9 bases aligning to TRBD1. The CDR3 spans 16 residues. The V gene end was trimmed by 4 bases and the J gene end by 1 base; junction bases not matched to a gene: 8. The germline CDR1 and CDR2 sequences are LGHNA and YNFKEQ. The CDR3 sequence: CASSPLGQGKSYEQYF. In DNA, the CDR3 is TGTGCCAGCAGCCCCCTGGGACAGGGTAAGTCCTACGAGCAGTACTTC.

The chain recombines TRBV2 with TRBJ2-7; 11 nucleotides align to TRBD1. Germline CDR1 reads SNHLY; CDR2 reads FYNNEI. The length of the CDR3 is 13 residues. Trimming took 7 bases from V and 6 from J; bases not matched to a gene: 5. The CDR3 reads CASIRDRGVEQYF. For the CDR3, the DNA is TGTGCCAGCATCCGGGACAGGGGGGTCGAGCAGTACTTC.

The chain couples TRBV30 to TRBJ1-5; TRBD1 aligns across 9 bases. J lost 3 bases, V lost 3 bases, and 15 bases had no gene match. Germline CDR1 is GTSNPN and CDR2 is SVGIG (reference sequence). The CDR3 length is 18 residues. The CDR3 loop is CAWSSGTGSPSSNQPQHF. In DNA form, the CDR3 reads TGTGCCTGGAGCTCCGGGACAGGGTCTCCTTCGTCCAATCAGCCCCAGCATTTT.

The CDR3: CASSTPDREAYEQYF. The DNA of the CDR3 is TGTGCCAGCAGCACGCCGGACAGGGAGGCCTACGAGCAGTACTTC. The chain has TRBV7-9 and TRBJ2-7; TRBD1 agrees at 8 bases. From germline, CDR1 is SEHNR and CDR2 FQNEAQ (reference sequence). CDR3 size: 15 residues. J lost 2 bases, V lost 5 bases, and 8 bases had no gene match.

The chain employs TRBV7-8 and TRBJ2-2; the D gene is possibly TRBD2 (6 bases). The length of the CDR3 is 15 residues. V lost 6 bases to trimming and J lost 0 bases, with 11 bases between them. Per the germline V gene, CDR1 is SGHVS and CDR2 is FQNEAQ. This CDR3 reads CASSFAGTNTGELFF. The CDR3 coding sequence is TGTGCCAGCAGTTTCGCGGGAACGAACACCGGGGAGCTGTTTTTT. Complete variable domain (other parts from reference TRBV7-8 and TRBJ2-2): GAGVSQSPRYKVAKRGQDVALRCDPISGHVSLFWYQQALGQGPEFLTYFQNEAQLDKSGLPSDRFFAERPEGSVSTLKIQRTQQEDSAVYLCASSFAGTNTGELFFGEGSRLTVL.

The rearrangement links TRBV7-2 to TRBJ2-3, with D perhaps TRBD2 (5 bases). CDR3 length equals 13 residues. V gave up 1 base and J gave up 5 bases, with 7 bases separating them. The germline CDR1 and CDR2 sequences are SGHTA and FQGNSA. The CDR3 region has the DNA TGTGCCAGCAGCTTAGGGGCGGGAGATACGCAGTATTTT. Translating it yields CASSLGAGDTQYF.

V usage is TRBV28 and J usage is TRBJ2-7; TRBD1 is a possible D gene (7 bases). Trimming removed 4 bases from V and 3 bases from J, with 16 bases in between. The germline V gene encodes CDR1 MDHEN and CDR2 SYDVKM. This CDR3 is 15 amino acids long. CDR3 sequence: CASSSRQGGGYEQYF. The CDR3 DNA reads TGTGCCAGCAGTTCTCGACAGGGAGGAGGCTACGAGCAGTACTTC.

The chain has TRBV4-2 and TRBJ2-6; 11 nucleotides agree with TRBD2. This CDR3 has 18 amino acids. With V trimmed by 0 bases and J by 2 bases, 3 bases remained unmatched. CDR1 and CDR2 (germline): LGHNA, YNFKEQ. The DNA of the CDR3 is TGTGCCAGCAGCCAAGATACTAGCGGGAGCACTGGGGCCAACGTCCTGACTTTC. Translation gives CASSQDTSGSTGANVLTF.

V gene TRBV6-5 combines with J gene TRBJ2-7; D is undetermined. V dropped 2 bases and J dropped 5 bases, with 16 bases sitting between them. Germline CDR1 reads MNHEY; CDR2 reads SVGAGI. The CDR3 contains 15 residues. The CDR3 nucleotides are TGTGCCAGCAGTTACGGCGGCCGTAGCACCCACGAGCAGTACTTC. Protein sequence: CASSYGGRSTHEQYF.

This rearrangement joins TRBV4-2 to TRBJ2-1, with a possible D match to TRBD2 (5 bases). From germline, CDR1 is LGHNA and CDR2 YNFKEQ. The CDR3 contains 17 residues. Trimming took 6 bases from V and 2 from J, leaving 20 bases between them. DNA of the CDR3: TGTGCCAGCAGTCAATCCCCGAGGGTTTACGCCTACAATGAGCAGTTCTTC. Amino acids: CASSQSPRVYAYNEQFF.

This chain connects TRBV9 to TRBJ1-3; possibly TRBD1 for D (5 bases). The CDR3 contains 15 residues. Per the germline V gene, CDR1 is SGDLS and CDR2 is YYNGEE. V was pared by 4 bases and J by 1 base, with 12 bases between. CDR3 nucleotide sequence: TGTGCCAGCAGCTCAGGGATGGGGTCTGGAAACACCATATATTTT. Its translation: CASSSGMGSGNTIYF.

This clone was observed a single time. Here the CDR3 DNA reads TGTGCCAGCTCACCACCTGGCGAGACCCAGTACTTC. Its translation: CASSPPGETQYF. The chain employs TRBV18 and TRBJ2-5; no clear D. Germline V gene sequence: CDR1 KGHSH, CDR2 LQKENI. The CDR3 sequence is 12 residues long. V lost 0 bases to trimming and J lost 5 bases, with 4 bases between them.

The chain is built from TRBV27 and TRBJ1-5; 7 bases line up with TRBD1. The CDR3 has 15 amino acids. Germline-derived CDR1 and CDR2 are MNHEY and SMNVEV (reference sequence). Trimming removed 7 bases from V and 6 bases from J; junction bases left unmatched: 12. CDR3 residues: CASTTLQGIRQPQHF. The DNA of the CDR3 is TGTGCCAGCACTACGTTACAGGGGATTCGTCAGCCCCAGCATTTT.

The chain couples TRBV25-1 to TRBJ1-1, with D tentatively TRBD1 (5 bases). The CDR3 totals 13 residues. Deletions cut 7 bases from V and 3 bases from J, with 12 bases between. CDR1 and CDR2 (germline): MGHDK, SYGVNS. CDR3 sequence (DNA): TGTGCCAGCAATCGTGGGGCTCACACTGAAGCTTTCTTT. It is translated as CASNRGAHTEAFF.

The genes are TRBV6-5 and TRBJ2-1; D is undetermined. CDR1 and CDR2 (germline): MNHEY, SVGAGI. Trimming stripped 6 bases from V and 1 base from J, with 13 bases between. There are 15 residues in the CDR3. CDR3 DNA sequence: TGTGCCAGCAGCCCCGTTCCCCAGTCCTACAATGAGCAGTTCTTC. It encodes CASSPVPQSYNEQFF.

This sequence joins TRBV15 and TRBJ2-3; 10 bases fit TRBD2. Trimming at V came to 0 bases and at J to 3 bases, leaving 12 bases not matched to a gene. The CDR3 covers 19 residues. Per germline, CDR1 LNHNV and CDR2 YYDKDF (reference sequence). The CDR3 sequence is CATSRDRGASSGRTDTQYF. The CDR3 DNA is TGTGCCACCAGCAGAGATCGGGGGGCGTCTAGCGGGAGAACAGATACGCAGTATTTT.